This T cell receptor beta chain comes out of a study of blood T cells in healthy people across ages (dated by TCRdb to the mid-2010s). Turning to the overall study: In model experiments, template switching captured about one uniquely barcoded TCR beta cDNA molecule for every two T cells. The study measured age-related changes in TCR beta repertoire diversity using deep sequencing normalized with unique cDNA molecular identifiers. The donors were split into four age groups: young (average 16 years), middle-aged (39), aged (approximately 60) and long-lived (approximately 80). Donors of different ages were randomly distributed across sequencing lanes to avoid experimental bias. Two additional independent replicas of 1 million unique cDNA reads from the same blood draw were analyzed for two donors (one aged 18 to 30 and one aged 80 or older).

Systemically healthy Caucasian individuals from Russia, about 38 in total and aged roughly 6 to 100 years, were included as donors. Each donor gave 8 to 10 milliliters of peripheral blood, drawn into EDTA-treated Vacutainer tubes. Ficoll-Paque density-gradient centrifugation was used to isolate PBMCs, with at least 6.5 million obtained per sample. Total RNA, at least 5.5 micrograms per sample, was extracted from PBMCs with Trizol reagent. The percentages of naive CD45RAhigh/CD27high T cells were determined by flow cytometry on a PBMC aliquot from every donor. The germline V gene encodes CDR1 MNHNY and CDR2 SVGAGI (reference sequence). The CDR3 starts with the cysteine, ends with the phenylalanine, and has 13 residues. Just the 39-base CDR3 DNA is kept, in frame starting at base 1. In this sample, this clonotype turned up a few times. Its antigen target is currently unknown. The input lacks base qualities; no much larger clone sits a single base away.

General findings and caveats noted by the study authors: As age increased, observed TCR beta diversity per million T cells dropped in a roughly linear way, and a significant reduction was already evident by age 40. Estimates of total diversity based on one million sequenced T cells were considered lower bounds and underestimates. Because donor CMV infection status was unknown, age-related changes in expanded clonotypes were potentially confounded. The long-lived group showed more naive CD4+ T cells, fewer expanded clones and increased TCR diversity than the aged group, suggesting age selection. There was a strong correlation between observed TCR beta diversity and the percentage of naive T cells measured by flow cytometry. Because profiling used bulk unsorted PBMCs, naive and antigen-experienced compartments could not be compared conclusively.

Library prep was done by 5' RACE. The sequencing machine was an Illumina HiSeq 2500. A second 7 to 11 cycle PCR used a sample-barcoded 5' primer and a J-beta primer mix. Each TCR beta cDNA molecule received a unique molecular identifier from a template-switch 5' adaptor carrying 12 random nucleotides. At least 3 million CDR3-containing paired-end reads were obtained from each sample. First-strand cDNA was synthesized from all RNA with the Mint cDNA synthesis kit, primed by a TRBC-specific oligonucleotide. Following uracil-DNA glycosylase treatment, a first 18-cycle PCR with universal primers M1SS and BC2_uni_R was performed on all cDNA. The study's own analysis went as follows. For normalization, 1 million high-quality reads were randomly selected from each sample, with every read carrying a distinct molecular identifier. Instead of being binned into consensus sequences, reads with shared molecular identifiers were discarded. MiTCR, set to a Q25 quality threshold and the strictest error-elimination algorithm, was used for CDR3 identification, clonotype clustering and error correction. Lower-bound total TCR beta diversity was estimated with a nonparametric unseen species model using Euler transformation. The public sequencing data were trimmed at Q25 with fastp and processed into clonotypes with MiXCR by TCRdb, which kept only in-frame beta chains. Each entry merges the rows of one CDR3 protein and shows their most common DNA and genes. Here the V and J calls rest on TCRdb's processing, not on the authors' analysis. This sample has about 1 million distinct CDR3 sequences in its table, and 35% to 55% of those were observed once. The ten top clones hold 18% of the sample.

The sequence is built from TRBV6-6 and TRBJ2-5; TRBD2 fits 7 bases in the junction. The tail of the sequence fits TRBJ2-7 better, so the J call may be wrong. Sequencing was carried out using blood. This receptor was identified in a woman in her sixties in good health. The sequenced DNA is TGTGCCAGCAGTCAGACCGGGAGGTACGAGCAGTACTTC. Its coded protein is CASSQTGRYEQYF.